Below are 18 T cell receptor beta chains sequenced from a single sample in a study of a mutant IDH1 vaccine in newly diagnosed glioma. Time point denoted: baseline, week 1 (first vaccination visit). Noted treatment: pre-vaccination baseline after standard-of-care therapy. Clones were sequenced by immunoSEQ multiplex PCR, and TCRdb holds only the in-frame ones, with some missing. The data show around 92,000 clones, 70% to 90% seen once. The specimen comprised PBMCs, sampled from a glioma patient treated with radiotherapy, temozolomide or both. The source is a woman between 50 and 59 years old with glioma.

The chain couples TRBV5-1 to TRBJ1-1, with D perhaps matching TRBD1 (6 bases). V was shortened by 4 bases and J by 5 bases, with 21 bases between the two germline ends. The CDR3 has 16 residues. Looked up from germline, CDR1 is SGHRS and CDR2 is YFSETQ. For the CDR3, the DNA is TGCGCCAGCAGCCTGGTGACAGGCCCCGGTTCGACTGAAGCTTTCTTT. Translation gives CASSLVTGPGSTEAFF.

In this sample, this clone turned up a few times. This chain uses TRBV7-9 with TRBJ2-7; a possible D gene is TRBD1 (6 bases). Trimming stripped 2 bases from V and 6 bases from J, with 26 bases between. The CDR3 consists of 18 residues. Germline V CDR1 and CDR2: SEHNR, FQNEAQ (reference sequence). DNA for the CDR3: TGTGCCAGCAGCTTACCTCCAGGGGACCCACTTCGTAGGATCGAGCAGTACTTC. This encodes CASSLPPGDPLRRIEQYF.

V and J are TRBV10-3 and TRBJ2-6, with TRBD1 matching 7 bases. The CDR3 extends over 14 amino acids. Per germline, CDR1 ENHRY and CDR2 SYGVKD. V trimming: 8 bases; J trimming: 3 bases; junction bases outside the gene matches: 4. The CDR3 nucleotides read TGTGCCATCGGCCGGGACAGTGGGGCCAACGTCCTGACTTTC. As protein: CAIGRDSGANVLTF.

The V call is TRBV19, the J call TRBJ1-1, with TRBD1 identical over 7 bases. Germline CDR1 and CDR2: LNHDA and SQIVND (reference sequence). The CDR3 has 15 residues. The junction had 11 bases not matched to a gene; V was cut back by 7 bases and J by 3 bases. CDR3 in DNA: TGTGCCAGTAAGGATGTGGCAGGGGGGTACACTGAAGCTTTCTTT. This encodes CASKDVAGGYTEAFF.

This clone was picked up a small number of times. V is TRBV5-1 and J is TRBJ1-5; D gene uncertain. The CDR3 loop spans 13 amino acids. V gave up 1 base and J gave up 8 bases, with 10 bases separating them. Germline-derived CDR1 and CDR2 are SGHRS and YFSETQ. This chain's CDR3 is CASSLMGEEPQHF. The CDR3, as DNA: TGCGCCAGCAGCTTGATGGGCGAGGAGCCCCAGCATTTT.

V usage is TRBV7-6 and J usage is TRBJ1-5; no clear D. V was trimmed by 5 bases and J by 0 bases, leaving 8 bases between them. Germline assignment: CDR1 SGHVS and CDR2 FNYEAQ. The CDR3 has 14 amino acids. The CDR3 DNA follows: TGTGCCAGCAGCCAGTCTTATAGCAATCAGCCCCAGCATTTT. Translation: CASSQSYSNQPQHF.

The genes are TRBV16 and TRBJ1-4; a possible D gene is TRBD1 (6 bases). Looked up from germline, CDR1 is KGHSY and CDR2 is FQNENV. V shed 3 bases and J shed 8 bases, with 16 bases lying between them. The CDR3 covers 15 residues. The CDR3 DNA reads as TGTGCCAGCAGCCAGTCGACAGGCTCTAGGGAAAAACTGTTTTTT. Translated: CASSQSTGSREKLFF.

CDR3 DNA sequence: TGTGCCAGTAGTGTCCGAGGGGCAGCGATAATGAACACTGAAGCTTTCTTT. It is translated as CASSVRGAAIMNTEAFF. V gene TRBV19 combines with J gene TRBJ1-1; the D gene is possibly TRBD1 (5 bases). Trimming stripped 5 bases from V and 0 bases from J, with 19 bases between. This CDR3 contains 17 residues. Germline V gives CDR1 LNHDA, CDR2 SQIVND (reference sequence).

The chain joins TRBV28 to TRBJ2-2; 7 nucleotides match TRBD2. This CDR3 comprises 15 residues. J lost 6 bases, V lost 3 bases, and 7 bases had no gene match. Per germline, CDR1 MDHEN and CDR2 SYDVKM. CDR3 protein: CASSLYSGYAGELFF. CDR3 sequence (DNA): TGTGCCAGCAGTTTGTATAGCGGGTATGCCGGGGAGCTGTTTTTT.

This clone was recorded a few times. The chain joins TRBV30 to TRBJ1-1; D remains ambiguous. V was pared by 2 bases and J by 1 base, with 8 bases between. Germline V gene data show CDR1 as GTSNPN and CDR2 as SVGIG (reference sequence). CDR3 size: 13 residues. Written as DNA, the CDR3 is TGTGCCTGGAGTAGGCAGGAGAACACTGAAGCTTTCTTT. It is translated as CAWSRQENTEAFF.

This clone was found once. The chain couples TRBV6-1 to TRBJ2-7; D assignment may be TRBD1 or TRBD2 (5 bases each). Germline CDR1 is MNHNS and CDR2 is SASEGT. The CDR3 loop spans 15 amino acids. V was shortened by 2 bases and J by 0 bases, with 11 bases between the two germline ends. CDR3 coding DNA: TGTGCCAGCAGTGAAAAGGATGGGGGCTCCTACGAGCAGTACTTC. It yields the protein CASSEKDGGSYEQYF.

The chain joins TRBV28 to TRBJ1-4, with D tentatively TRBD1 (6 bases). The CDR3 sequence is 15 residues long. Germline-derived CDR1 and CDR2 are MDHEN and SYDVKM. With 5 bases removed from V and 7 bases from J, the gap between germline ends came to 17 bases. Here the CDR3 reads CASSRGGTMVEKLFF. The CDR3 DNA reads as TGTGCCAGCAGTAGAGGGGGTACAATGGTTGAAAAACTGTTTTTT.

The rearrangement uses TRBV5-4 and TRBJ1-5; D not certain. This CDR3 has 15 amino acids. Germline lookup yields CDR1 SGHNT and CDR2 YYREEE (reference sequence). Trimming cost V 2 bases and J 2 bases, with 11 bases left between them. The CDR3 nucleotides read TGTGCCAGCAGCTTACACCTTATGGGCAATCAGCCCCAGCATTTT. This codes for CASSLHLMGNQPQHF.

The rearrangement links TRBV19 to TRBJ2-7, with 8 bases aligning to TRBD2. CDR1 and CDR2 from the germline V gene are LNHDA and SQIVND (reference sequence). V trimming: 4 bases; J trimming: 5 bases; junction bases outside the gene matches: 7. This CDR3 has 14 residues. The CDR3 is CASSKREGSHEQYF. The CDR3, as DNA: TGTGCCAGTAGTAAACGGGAGGGTTCCCACGAGCAGTACTTC.

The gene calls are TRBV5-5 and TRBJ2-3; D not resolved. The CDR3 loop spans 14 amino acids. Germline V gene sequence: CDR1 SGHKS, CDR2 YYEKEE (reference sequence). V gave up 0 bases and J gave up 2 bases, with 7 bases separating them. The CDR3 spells CASSLDGYTDTQYF. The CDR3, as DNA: TGTGCCAGCAGCTTGGATGGGTACACAGATACGCAGTATTTT.

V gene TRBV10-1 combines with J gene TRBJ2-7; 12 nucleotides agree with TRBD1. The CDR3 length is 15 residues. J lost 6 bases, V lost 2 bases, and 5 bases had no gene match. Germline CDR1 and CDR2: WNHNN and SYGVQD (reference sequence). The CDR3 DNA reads TGCGCCAGCAGTGAGCCCGGGACAGGGGGCAGCGAGCAGTACTTC. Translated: CASSEPGTGGSEQYF.

CDR3: CASIRLYEQYF. The CDR3 DNA sequence: TGTGCCAGCATAAGGTTGTACGAGCAGTACTTC. The rearrangement joins TRBV28 to TRBJ2-7, with unresolved D. The CDR3 is 11 amino acids. Germline assignment: CDR1 MDHEN and CDR2 SYDVKM. Trimming took 7 bases from V and 4 from J, leaving 8 bases between them.

The CDR3 here is CASSLAGVTAYNEQFF. CDR3 bases: TGTGCCAGCAGCTTAGCGGGAGTGACGGCCTACAATGAGCAGTTCTTC. The chain is built from TRBV7-9 and TRBJ2-1, with D possibly TRBD2 on 5 matching bases. Trimming cost V 0 bases and J 2 bases, with 11 bases left between them. The germline gives CDR1 SEHNR, CDR2 FQNEAQ (reference sequence). There are 16 residues in the CDR3.